This T cell receptor (beta chain) was captured by sequencing in a study of T cells after yellow fever vaccination. Study findings and constraints: By day 5 rather than day 15, the secondary response had peaked, though it was weaker.

The TCR cDNA carried a universal primer site and UMIs from 5'RACE template switching. TCRdb analysed the 5' RACE reads with MiXCR anew, one entry per CDR3 protein. The repertoire consists of 200,000 to 250,000 distinct CDR3 sequences, with approximately 3.2% occurring once and the leading ten covering less than 3.5%. The CDR3 runs to 14 residues. Germline lookup yields CDR1 DFQATT and CDR2 SNEGSKA (reference sequence). With 5 bases clipped from V and 7 bases from J, the junction kept 10 bases outside the gene matches. This clonotype occurred many times. Its antigen remains unidentified. The sequence was collected from a man between 18 and 35 years old who received the YFV17D yellow fever vaccine. Source: CD4+ T cells sorted from PBMCs, taken 10 days after the yellow fever booster vaccination. V is TRBV20-1 and J is TRBJ2-4; 8 bases are shared with TRBD1. CDR3 in DNA: TGCAGTGCTTCGGACAGGGCGTACCTCAACATTCAGTACTTC. It specifies CSASDRAYLNIQYF.